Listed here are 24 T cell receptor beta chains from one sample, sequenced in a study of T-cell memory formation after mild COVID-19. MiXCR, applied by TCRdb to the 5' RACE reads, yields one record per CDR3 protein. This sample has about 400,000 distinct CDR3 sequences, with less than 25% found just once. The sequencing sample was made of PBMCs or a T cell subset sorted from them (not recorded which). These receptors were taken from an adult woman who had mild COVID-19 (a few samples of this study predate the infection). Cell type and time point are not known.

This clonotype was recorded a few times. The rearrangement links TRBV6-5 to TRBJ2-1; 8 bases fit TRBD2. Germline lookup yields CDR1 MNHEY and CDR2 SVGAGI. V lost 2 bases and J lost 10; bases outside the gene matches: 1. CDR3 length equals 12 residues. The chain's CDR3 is CASSYRGGEQFF. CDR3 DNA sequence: TGTGCCAGCAGTTACCGGGGGGGAGAGCAGTTCTTC.

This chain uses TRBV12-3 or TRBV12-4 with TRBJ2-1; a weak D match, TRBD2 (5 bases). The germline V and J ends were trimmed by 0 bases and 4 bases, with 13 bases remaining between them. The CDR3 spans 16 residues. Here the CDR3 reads CASSLALLERYNEQFF. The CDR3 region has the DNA TGTGCCAGCAGTTTAGCGCTACTGGAGCGGTACAATGAGCAGTTCTTC.

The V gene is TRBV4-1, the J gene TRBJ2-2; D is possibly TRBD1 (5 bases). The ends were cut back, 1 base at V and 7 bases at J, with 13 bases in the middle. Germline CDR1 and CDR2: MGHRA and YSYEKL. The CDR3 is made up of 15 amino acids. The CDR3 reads CASSQVRERVGELFF. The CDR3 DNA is TGCGCCAGCAGCCAAGTCAGGGAACGAGTCGGGGAGCTGTTTTTT.

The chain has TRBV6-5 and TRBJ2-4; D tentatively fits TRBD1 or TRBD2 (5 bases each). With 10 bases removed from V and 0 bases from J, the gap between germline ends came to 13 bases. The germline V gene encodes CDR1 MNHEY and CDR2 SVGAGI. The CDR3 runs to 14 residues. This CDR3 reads CATARDGAKNIQYF. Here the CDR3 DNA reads TGTGCCACCGCCAGGGACGGAGCCAAAAACATTCAGTACTTC.

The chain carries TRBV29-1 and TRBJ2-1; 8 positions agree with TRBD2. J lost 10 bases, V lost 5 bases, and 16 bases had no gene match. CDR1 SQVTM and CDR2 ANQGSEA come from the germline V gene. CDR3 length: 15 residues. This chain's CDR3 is CSVPSEAGGLYEQFF. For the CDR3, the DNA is TGCAGCGTTCCTTCTGAGGCGGGGGGACTCTACGAGCAGTTCTTC.

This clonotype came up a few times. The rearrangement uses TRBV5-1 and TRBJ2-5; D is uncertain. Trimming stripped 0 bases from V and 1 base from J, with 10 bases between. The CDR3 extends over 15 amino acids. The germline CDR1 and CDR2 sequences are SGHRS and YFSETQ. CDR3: CASSLGGRLQETQYF. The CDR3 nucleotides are TGCGCCAGCAGCTTGGGAGGAAGGCTCCAAGAGACCCAGTACTTC.

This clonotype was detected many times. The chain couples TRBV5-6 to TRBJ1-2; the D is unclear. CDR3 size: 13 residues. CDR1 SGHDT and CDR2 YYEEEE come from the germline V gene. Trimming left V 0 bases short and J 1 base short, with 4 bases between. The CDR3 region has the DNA TGTGCCAGCAGCTTGGGACATAACTATGGCTACACCTTC. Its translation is CASSLGHNYGYTF.

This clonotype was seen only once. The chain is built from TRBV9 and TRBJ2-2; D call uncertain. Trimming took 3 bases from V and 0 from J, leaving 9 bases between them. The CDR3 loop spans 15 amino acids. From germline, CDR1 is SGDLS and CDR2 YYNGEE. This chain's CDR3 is CASSAGRANTGELFF. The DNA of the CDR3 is TGTGCCAGCAGCGCGGGTAGGGCGAACACCGGGGAGCTGTTTTTT. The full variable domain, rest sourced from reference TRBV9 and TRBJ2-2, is DSGVTQTPKHLITATGQRVTLRCSPRSGDLSVYWYQQSLDQGLQFLIQYYNGEERAKGNILERFSAQQFPDLHSELNLSSLELGDSALYFCASSAGRANTGELFFGEGSRLTVL.

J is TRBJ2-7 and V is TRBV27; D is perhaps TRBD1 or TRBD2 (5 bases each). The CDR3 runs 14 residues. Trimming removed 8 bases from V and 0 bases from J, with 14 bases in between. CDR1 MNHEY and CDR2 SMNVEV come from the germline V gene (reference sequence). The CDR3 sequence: CASRTGLSSYEQYF. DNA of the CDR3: TGTGCCAGCCGAACAGGACTGAGCTCCTACGAGCAGTACTTC.

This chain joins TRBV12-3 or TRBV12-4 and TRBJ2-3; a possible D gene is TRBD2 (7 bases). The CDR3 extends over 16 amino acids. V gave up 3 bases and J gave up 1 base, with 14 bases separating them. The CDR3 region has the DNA TGTGCCAGCAGTTTTGGGGGGGGCCATCGCACAGATACGCAGTATTTT. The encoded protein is CASSFGGGHRTDTQYF.

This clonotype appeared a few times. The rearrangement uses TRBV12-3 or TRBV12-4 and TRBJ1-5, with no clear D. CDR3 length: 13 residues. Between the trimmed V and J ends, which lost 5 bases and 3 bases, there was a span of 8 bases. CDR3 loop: CASSPILNQPQHF. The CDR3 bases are TGTGCCAGCAGTCCCATACTCAATCAGCCCCAGCATTTT.

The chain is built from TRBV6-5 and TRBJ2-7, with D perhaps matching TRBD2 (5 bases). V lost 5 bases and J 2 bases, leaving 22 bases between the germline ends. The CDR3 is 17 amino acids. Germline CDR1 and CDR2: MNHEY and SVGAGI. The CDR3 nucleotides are TGTGCCAGCAGTCCTCATAGAGGGAAGGCCAAAACCTACGAGCAGTACTTC. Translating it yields CASSPHRGKAKTYEQYF.

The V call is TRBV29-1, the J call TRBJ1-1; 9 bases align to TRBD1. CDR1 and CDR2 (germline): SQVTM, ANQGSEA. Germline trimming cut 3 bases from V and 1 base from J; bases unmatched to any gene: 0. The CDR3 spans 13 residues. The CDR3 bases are TGCAGCGTTGAGGACAGGGGGAACACTGAAGCTTTCTTT. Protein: CSVEDRGNTEAFF. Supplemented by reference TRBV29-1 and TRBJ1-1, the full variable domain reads SAVISQKPSRDICQRGTSLTIQCQVDSQVTMMFWYRQQPGQSLTLIATANQGSEATYESGFVIDKFPISRPNLTFSTLTVSNMSPEDSSIYLCSVEDRGNTEAFFGQGTRLTVV.

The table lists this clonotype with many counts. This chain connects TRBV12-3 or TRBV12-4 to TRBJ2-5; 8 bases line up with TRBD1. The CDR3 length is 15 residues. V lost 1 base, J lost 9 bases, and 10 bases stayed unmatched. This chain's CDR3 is CASSLVSGQGTAQYF. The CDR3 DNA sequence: TGTGCCAGCAGTTTAGTTTCAGGACAGGGAACGGCCCAGTACTTC.

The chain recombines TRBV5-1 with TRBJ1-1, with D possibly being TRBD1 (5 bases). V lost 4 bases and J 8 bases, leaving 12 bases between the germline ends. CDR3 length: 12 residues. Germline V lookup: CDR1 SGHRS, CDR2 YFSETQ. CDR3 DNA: TGCGCCAGCAGCCCTGGACACGAGGAAGCTTTCTTT. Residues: CASSPGHEEAFF.

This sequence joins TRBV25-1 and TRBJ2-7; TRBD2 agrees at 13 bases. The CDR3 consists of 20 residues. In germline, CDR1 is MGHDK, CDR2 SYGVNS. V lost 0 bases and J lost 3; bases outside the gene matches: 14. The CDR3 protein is CASSEYTPSGLAGSSYEQYF. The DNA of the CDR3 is TGTGCCAGCAGTGAATATACCCCCTCGGGACTAGCGGGATCAAGCTACGAGCAGTACTTC.

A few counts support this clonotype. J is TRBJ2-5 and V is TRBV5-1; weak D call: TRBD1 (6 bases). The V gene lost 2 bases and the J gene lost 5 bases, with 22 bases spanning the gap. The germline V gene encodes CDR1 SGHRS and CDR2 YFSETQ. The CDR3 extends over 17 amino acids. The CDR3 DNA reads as TGCGCCAGCAGCTTACAATCGGCGATGGGGCAGGGGGAGACCCAGTACTTC. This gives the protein CASSLQSAMGQGETQYF.

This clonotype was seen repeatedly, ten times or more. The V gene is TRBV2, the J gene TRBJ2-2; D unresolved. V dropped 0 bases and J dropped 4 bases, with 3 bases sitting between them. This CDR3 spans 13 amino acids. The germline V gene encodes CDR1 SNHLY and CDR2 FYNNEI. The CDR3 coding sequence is TGTGCCAGCAGTGAAGCGGGCACCGGGGAGCTGTTTTTT. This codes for CASSEAGTGELFF.

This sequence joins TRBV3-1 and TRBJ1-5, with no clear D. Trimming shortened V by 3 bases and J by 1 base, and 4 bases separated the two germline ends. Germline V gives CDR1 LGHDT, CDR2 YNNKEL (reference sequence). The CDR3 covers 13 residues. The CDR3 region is CASSHDSNQPQHF. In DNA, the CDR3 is TGTGCCAGCAGCCATGACAGCAATCAGCCCCAGCATTTT.

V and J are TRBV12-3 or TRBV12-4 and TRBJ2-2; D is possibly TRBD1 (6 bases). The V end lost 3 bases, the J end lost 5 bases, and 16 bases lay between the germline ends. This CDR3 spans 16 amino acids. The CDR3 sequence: CASSFRTAITTGELFF. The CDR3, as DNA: TGTGCCAGCAGTTTTCGGACAGCTATAACTACCGGGGAGCTGTTTTTT.

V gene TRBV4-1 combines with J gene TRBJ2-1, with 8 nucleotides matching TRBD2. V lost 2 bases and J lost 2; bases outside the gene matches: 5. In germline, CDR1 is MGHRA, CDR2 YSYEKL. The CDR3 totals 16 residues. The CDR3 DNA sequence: TGCGCCAGCAGCCAACTAGCGGGTGTAGCCTACAATGAGCAGTTCTTC. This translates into CASSQLAGVAYNEQFF.

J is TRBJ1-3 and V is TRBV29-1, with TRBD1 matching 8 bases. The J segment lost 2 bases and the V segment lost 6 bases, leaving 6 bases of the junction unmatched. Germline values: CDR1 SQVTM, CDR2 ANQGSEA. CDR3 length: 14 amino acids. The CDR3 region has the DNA TGCAGCGTCCGACAGGGGTTTACTGGAAACACCATATATTTT. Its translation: CSVRQGFTGNTIYF.

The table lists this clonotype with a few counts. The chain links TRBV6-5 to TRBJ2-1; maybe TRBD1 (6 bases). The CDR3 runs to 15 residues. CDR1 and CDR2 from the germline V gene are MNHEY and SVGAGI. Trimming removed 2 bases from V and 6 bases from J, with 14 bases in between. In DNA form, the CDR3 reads TGTGCCAGCAGTTACGGTACGGTAGGGGGCAATGAGCAGTTCTTC. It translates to CASSYGTVGGNEQFF.

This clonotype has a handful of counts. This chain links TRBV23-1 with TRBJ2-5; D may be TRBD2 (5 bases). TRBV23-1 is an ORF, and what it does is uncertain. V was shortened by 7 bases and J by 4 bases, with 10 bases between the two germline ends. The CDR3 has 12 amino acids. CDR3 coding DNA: TGCGCCAGCACGGGATGGGCAGAGACCCAGTACTTC. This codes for CASTGWAETQYF.